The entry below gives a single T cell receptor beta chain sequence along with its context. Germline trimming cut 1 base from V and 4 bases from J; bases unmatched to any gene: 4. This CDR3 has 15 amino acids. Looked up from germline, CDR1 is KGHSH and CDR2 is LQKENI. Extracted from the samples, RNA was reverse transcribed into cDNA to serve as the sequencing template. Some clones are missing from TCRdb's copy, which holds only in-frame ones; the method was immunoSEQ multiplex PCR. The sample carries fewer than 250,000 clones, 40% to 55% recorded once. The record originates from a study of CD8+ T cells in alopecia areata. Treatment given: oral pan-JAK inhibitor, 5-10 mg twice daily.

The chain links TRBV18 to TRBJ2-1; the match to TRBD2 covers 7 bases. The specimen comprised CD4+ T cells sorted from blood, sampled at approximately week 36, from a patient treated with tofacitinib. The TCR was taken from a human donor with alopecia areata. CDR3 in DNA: TGTGCCAGCTCACCACAGGGAGGGCCGTACAATGAGCAGTTCTTC. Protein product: CASSPQGGPYNEQFF.